The 15 T cell receptor beta chains below come from one sample, sequenced in a study of vaccination effects on CD4 cells after COVID-19. CD4+ T cell isolation took place after 10 days of culture. Libraries were prepared by immunoSEQ multiplex PCR; TCRdb keeps only in-frame clonotypes and omits some of them. The repertoire has 70,000 or so clones, 60% to 80% of them found once; the top ten carry about 1.9%. The antigens of these receptors remain unknown. The sequenced sample was CD4+ T cells from PBMCs cultured without peptide, obtained before COVID-19 vaccination. The receptors come from a human donor who received a COVID-19 vaccine.

The chain recombines TRBV30 with TRBJ1-1; D is unclear. The CDR3 is 12 residues long. Germline V lookup: CDR1 GTSNPN, CDR2 SVGIG (reference sequence). Trimming stripped 8 bases from V and 1 base from J, with 11 bases between. Written as DNA, the CDR3 is TGTGCCGCAAGACCAGGGAACACTGAAGCTTTCTTT. Translation: CAARPGNTEAFF.

The chain is built from TRBV6-5 and TRBJ1-2, with 7 positions matching TRBD1. Germline CDR1 is MNHEY and CDR2 is SVGAGI. The CDR3 has 15 amino acids. The V segment lost 6 bases and the J segment 6 bases; nucleotides outside the gene matches: 13. This chain's CDR3 is CASSPAPTGSNGYTF. CDR3 sequence (DNA): TGTGCCAGCAGCCCCGCCCCGACAGGGTCGAATGGCTACACCTTC.

This chain connects TRBV18 to TRBJ1-4; no definite D call. The CDR3 contains 14 residues. Trimming removed 6 bases at V and 0 bases at J, with 8 bases between. CDR1 KGHSH and CDR2 LQKENI come from the germline V gene. The CDR3 DNA is TGTGCCAGCTCCGACCGGTCAACTAATGAAAAACTGTTTTTT. Residues: CASSDRSTNEKLFF.

V is TRBV28 and J is TRBJ1-6; D remains ambiguous. CDR1 and CDR2 from the germline V gene are MDHEN and SYDVKM. Trimming removed 6 bases at V and 10 bases at J, with 19 bases between. This CDR3 contains 15 residues. CDR3 protein: CASRVAGGKNSPLHF. As DNA, the CDR3 is TGTGCCAGCAGGGTAGCGGGAGGGAAAAACTCACCCCTCCACTTT.

This clone is a singleton in its sample. This chain uses TRBV27 with TRBJ2-2; possibly TRBD1 or TRBD2 for D (5 bases each). V was trimmed by 6 bases and J by 1 base, leaving 9 bases between them. This CDR3 spans 14 amino acids. Looked up from germline, CDR1 is MNHEY and CDR2 is SMNVEV (reference sequence). The CDR3 region has the DNA TGTGCCAGCAGACGGGACGGGAACACCGGGGAGCTGTTTTTT. Translated: CASRRDGNTGELFF.

The rearrangement links TRBV6-5 to TRBJ1-2; TRBD1 matches 9 bases. The CDR3 length is 15 residues. J was trimmed by 4 bases and V by 5 bases; bases with no gene match: 8. The germline V gene has CDR1 MNHEY and CDR2 SVGAGI. The CDR3 protein is CASSNTGGKGYGYTF. In nucleotides, the CDR3 is TGTGCCAGCAGTAATACAGGGGGCAAGGGCTATGGCTACACCTTC.

The CDR3 here is CSARRDGYTF. CDR3 in DNA: TGCAGTGCTAGGAGGGATGGCTACACCTTC. The chain links TRBV20-1 to TRBJ1-2, with D uncertain. V was pared by 3 bases and J by 6 bases, with 5 bases between. This CDR3 comprises 10 residues. In germline, CDR1 is DFQATT, CDR2 SNEGSKA (reference sequence).

The chain is built from TRBV15 and TRBJ2-6; maybe TRBD2 (5 bases). This CDR3 region has 17 residues. CDR1 and CDR2 from the germline V gene are LNHNV and YYDKDF (reference sequence). The V gene lost 5 bases and the J gene lost 0 bases, with 14 bases spanning the gap. The CDR3 DNA is TGTGCCACCAGCTCGGAGGAACGGAACTCTGGGGCCAACGTCCTGACTTTC. Translation gives CATSSEERNSGANVLTF. Combining the CDR3 with reference TRBV15 and TRBJ2-6 gives the whole variable domain DAMVIQNPRYQVTQFGKPVTLSCSQTLNHNVMYWYQQKSSQAPKLLFHYYDKDFNNEADTPDNFQSRRPNTSFCFLDIRSPGLGDTAMYLCATSSEERNSGANVLTFGAGSRLTVL.

The V gene is TRBV4-2, the J gene TRBJ1-1; D possibly corresponds to TRBD1 (5 bases). V was trimmed by 2 bases and J by 4 bases, leaving 20 bases between them. CDR1 and CDR2 (germline): LGHNA, YNFKEQ. CDR3 length: 17 residues. CDR3 protein: CASSQLLRQPATTEAFF. Here the CDR3 DNA reads TGTGCCAGCAGCCAATTGCTCCGACAGCCGGCCACCACTGAAGCTTTCTTT.

This clone was detected a few times. The chain links TRBV21-1 to TRBJ1-5. TRBV21-1 is listed as a pseudogene. The CDR3 has 17 amino acids. DNA for the CDR3: TGTGCCATGCATGGAGGGCTGGAGGTAGTGAGCAATCAGCCCCAGCATTTT. Residues: CAMHGGLEVVSNQPQHF.

This clone was counted only a few times. The rearrangement joins TRBV6-5 to TRBJ1-4; no reliable D call. V lost 5 bases, J lost 0 bases, and 4 bases lay in between. Per germline, CDR1 MNHEY and CDR2 SVGAGI. CDR3 length: 13 residues. For the CDR3, the DNA is TGTGCCAGCAGTCGCGCAACTAATGAAAAACTGTTTTTT. Translated: CASSRATNEKLFF.

The rearrangement links TRBV2 to TRBJ2-7; 7 nucleotides line up with TRBD1. The J segment lost 5 bases and the V segment lost 1 base, leaving 8 bases of the junction unmatched. The CDR3 contains 15 residues. From germline, CDR1 is SNHLY and CDR2 FYNNEI. CDR3 loop: CASSEGLRGMDEQYV. DNA for the CDR3: TGTGCCAGCAGTGAAGGCCTCAGGGGGATGGACGAGCAGTACGTC.

This clone was recorded a few times. This chain joins TRBV7-2 and TRBJ1-6; D might be TRBD1 (6 bases). The CDR3 sequence is 16 residues long. Looked up from germline, CDR1 is SGHTA and CDR2 is FQGNSA. Trimming removed 5 bases at V and 5 bases at J, with 16 bases between. The CDR3 DNA is TGTGCCAGCAGCCCAAATCCAGGGGTTGATAATTCACCCCTCCACTTT. It yields the protein CASSPNPGVDNSPLHF.

The rearrangement uses TRBV3-1 (or the pseudogene TRBV3-2) and TRBJ1-2, with D unclear. V was shortened by 6 bases and J by 8 bases, with 16 bases between the two germline ends. Germline V gives CDR1 LGHDT, CDR2 YNNKEL (reference sequence). The CDR3 length is 13 residues. CDR3 coding DNA: TGTGCCAGCAGTCTGACCCCGTTTGGGGGCTACACCTTC. It specifies CASSLTPFGGYTF.

The chain employs TRBV15 and TRBJ2-3, with D possibly matching TRBD2 (7 bases). The germline gives CDR1 LNHNV, CDR2 YYDKDF (reference sequence). This CDR3 has 19 residues. V lost 0 bases to trimming and J lost 2 bases, with 21 bases between them. CDR3 region: CATSRDLGGAGAFTDTQYF. The CDR3 DNA is TGTGCCACCAGCAGAGATTTGGGCGGCGCGGGGGCTTTCACAGATACGCAGTATTTT. Full variable domain (missing parts from reference TRBV15 and TRBJ2-3): DAMVIQNPRYQVTQFGKPVTLSCSQTLNHNVMYWYQQKSSQAPKLLFHYYDKDFNNEADTPDNFQSRRPNTSFCFLDIRSPGLGDTAMYLCATSRDLGGAGAFTDTQYFGPGTRLTVL.